Listed below are T cell receptor beta chains from one sample, sequenced in a study of cytomegalovirus exposure and HLA in healthy donors. Method: immunoSEQ multiplex PCR; TCRdb's copy keeps in-frame clones and lacks some. The sample lists about 160,000 clones; roughly 89% were seen once. The material sequenced was PBMCs. Every receptor here comes from a woman under 30 in good health and CMV-seropositive. CDR3s include the opening cysteine and the closing phenylalanine or tryptophan. Fields, in order: J gene, CDR3 length, V gene, D gene, clone size, CDR3 DNA, CDR3 protein. A D gene is named only where the DNA matches it firmly. Expanded clones get a size class; other rows say once, few or many, or leave the size out.

TRBJ1-2 | 17 | TRBV11-2 | TRBD1 | NA | TGTGCCAGCAGACCGACAACGACCGGGACAGGACTCCATGGCTACACCTTC | CASRPTTTGTGLHGYTF
TRBJ2-5 | 14 | TRBV7-2 | NA | NA | TGTGCCAGCAGCTCCAATGGGGGCGCGGAGACCCAGTACTTC | CASSSNGGAETQYF
TRBJ2-6 | 13 | TRBV2 | TRBD1 | NA | TGTGCCACCCGGACAGGTGGGGCCAACGTCCTGACTTTC | CATRTGGANVLTF
TRBJ1-3 | 14 | TRBV7-2 | NA | NA | TGTGCCAGCAATACAGGGTATTCTGGAAACACCATATATTTT | CASNTGYSGNTIYF
TRBJ2-1 | 16 | TRBV7-3 | TRBD1 | NA | TGTGCCAGCAGCTTACAACAGGGGGGATTAGACAATGAGCAGTTCTTC | CASSLQQGGLDNEQFF
TRBJ1-1 | 16 | TRBV27 | NA | once | TGTGCCAGCAGTTTACGCCCTTCGGGTTTGCCCACTGAAGCTTTCTTT | CASSLRPSGLPTEAFF
TRBJ1-3 | 14 | TRBV7-2 | TRBD1 | NA | TGTGCCAGCAGCTCTACAGGGGTCGGAAACACCATATATTTT | CASSSTGVGNTIYF
TRBJ2-7 | 15 | TRBV5-6 | TRBD1 | NA | TGTGCCAGCAGCTTGGCCGGGACAGGGGGCTACGAGCAGTACTTC | CASSLAGTGGYEQYF
TRBJ1-2 | 14 | TRBV5-1 | NA | NA | TGCGCCAGCAGCTTGGAAGGGGTCTCGTATGGCTACACCTTC | CASSLEGVSYGYTF
TRBJ1-2 | 14 | TRBV19 | TRBD1 | NA | TGTGCCAGTAGTCCAGGGACAGGGTACTATGGCTACACCTTC | CASSPGTGYYGYTF
TRBJ2-7 | 13 | TRBV6-6 | TRBD1 | NA | TGTGCCAGCAGAGACAGGGGGCGAGTCGAGCAGTACTTC | CASRDRGRVEQYF
TRBJ2-7 | 15 | TRBV6-5 | TRBD2 | NA | TGTGCCAGCAGGTCCGGGACTAGCGGGGCGGAGAGGCAGTACTTC | CASRSGTSGAERQYF
TRBJ2-2 | 15 | TRBV28 | NA | NA | TGTGCCAGCACCCCAGCCCGAGGGGGTTCCGGGGAGCTGTTTTTT | CASTPARGGSGELFF
TRBJ2-1 | 16 | TRBV9 | TRBD1 | NA | TGTGCCAGCAGCCGGACCCGGGACAGGGGATACAATGAGCAGTTCTTC | CASSRTRDRGYNEQFF
TRBJ2-5 | 14 | TRBV6-5 | TRBD2 | NA | TGTGCCAGCAGACCGGGACTAGCGAAAGAGACCCAGTACTTC | CASRPGLAKETQYF
TRBJ2-7 | 15 | TRBV7-9 | NA | NA | TGTGCCAGCAGCCCAAGTGCGGCGGGCTCCTACGAGCAGTACTTC | CASSPSAAGSYEQYF
TRBJ2-1 | 16 | TRBV11-2 | NA | NA | TGTGCCAGCAGCTTAGGACGGGTAAACCTCTACAATGAGCAGTTCTTC | CASSLGRVNLYNEQFF
TRBJ1-5 | 15 | TRBV28 | NA | NA | TGTGCCAGCAGTTCGCAGAAAATTAGCAATCAGCCCCAGCATTTT | CASSSQKISNQPQHF
TRBJ1-2 | 13 | TRBV30 | NA | NA | TGTGCCTGGACCTACGCGGCGGGGGATGGCTACACCTTC | CAWTYAAGDGYTF
TRBJ1-1 | 15 | TRBV7-2 | NA | NA | TGTGCCAGCAGCCCGGACAGACTGGGCTTCACTGAAGCTTTCTTT | CASSPDRLGFTEAFF
TRBJ1-2 | 15 | TRBV6-5 | NA | NA | TGTGCCAGCAGTTACTCGATTCAGGGGCACTATGGCTACACCTTC | CASSYSIQGHYGYTF
TRBJ2-7 | 14 | TRBV6-6 | NA | NA | TGTGCCAGCGGTCCGGCGGCTAAAAGGTACGAGCAGTACTTC | CASGPAAKRYEQYF
TRBJ1-2 | 14 | TRBV30 | NA | NA | TGTGCCTGGGGGAGTACCGGGGAGGACTATGGCTACACCTTC | CAWGSTGEDYGYTF
TRBJ1-5 | 16 | TRBV18 | NA | NA | TGTGCCAGCTCACCCCAAACGGGGGGGGGTCATCAGCCCCAGCATTTT | CASSPQTGGGHQPQHF